What follows is one T cell receptor (beta chain) and its context. Its antigen is currently unknown. The entry originates in a study of monozygotic twins with inflammatory bowel disease. Broader study findings: Different T cell subtypes could not be distinguished.

TCRdb reworked the 5' RACE reads into one entry per CDR3 protein, no DNA. The sample table sets out hundreds of thousands of distinct CDR3 sequences. CDR1 SGHTA and CDR2 FQGTGA come from the germline V gene. CDR3 length equals 15 residues. The chain joins TRBV7-3 to TRBJ2-1. The specimen sequenced was blood. The origin of this receptor is a human donor with ulcerative colitis or Crohn's disease, or a healthy co-twin of an affected twin (not recorded which). The CDR3 sequence is CASSLAGSIRDEQFF.